Shown below are 9 T cell receptor beta chains from a single sample sequenced in a study of T cell responses to AZD1222 COVID-19 vaccine. Profiled with immunoSEQ multiplex PCR; TCRdb holds only in-frame clones, not every one. The data contain some 130,000 clones, roughly 89% of them seen just once; the ten biggest clones take up about 6%. The specimen was peripheral blood, collected on day 0 of AZD1222 vaccination. Every receptor here comes from an adult in good health.

The chain joins TRBV29-1 to TRBJ1-2; the D gene is possibly TRBD1 (6 bases). Looked up from germline, CDR1 is SQVTM and CDR2 is ANQGSEA. The CDR3 has 12 residues. V lost 4 bases to trimming and J lost 7 bases, with 13 bases between them. CDR3 DNA: TGCAGCGTTGCCCTGGGGGCGGGTGGCTACACCTTC. It is translated as CSVALGAGGYTF.

This clone has just a few counts. Within the sample, other DNA sequences also encode this same CDR3. The genes are TRBV6-5 and TRBJ2-1, with unresolved D. Trimming took 0 bases from V and 7 from J, leaving 7 bases between them. The CDR3 runs 13 residues. Germline V gene sequence: CDR1 MNHEY, CDR2 SVGAGI. CDR3 loop: CASSYSNVNEQFF. The CDR3 DNA sequence: TGTGCCAGCAGTTACTCGAATGTTAATGAGCAGTTCTTC.

This chain joins TRBV7-2 and TRBJ2-7; D remains ambiguous. Germline CDR1 is SGHTA and CDR2 is FQGNSA. Trimming shortened V by 5 bases and J by 0 bases, and 14 bases separated the two germline ends. The CDR3 totals 15 residues. The CDR3 here is CASSARAAFSYEQYF. Here the CDR3 DNA reads TGTGCCAGCAGCGCCCGGGCCGCCTTCTCCTACGAGCAGTACTTC.

The chain is built from TRBV5-1 and TRBJ2-7; D is perhaps TRBD1 or TRBD2 (6 bases each). V shed 0 bases and J shed 2 bases, with 12 bases lying between them. In germline, CDR1 is SGHRS, CDR2 YFSETQ. This CDR3 has 15 residues. CDR3 nucleotide sequence: TGCGCCAGCAGCTTGGAATCGGGGGCCACCTACGAGCAGTACTTC. Encoded protein: CASSLESGATYEQYF.

The J gene is TRBJ2-2, the V gene TRBV29-1; D possibly matches TRBD1 or TRBD2 (5 bases each). With 3 bases removed from V and 8 bases from J, the gap between germline ends came to 13 bases. Germline lookup yields CDR1 SQVTM and CDR2 ANQGSEA. The CDR3 consists of 13 residues. The DNA of the CDR3 is TGCAGCGTTGAGAATCCTGGGACGGGGGAGCTGTTTTTT. This codes for CSVENPGTGELFF.

This chain connects TRBV19 to TRBJ1-5, with 7 bases lining up with TRBD1. This CDR3 is built from 15 residues. CDR1 is LNHDA and CDR2 is SQIVND in the germline V gene (reference sequence). J lost 0 bases, V lost 4 bases, and 3 bases had no gene match. In DNA, the CDR3 is TGTGCCAGTAGTACACGGGACAGTAGCAATCAGCCCCAGCATTTT. Its protein product is CASSTRDSSNQPQHF.

The CDR3 region is CASSFRIYGRTEAFF. The CDR3 bases are TGTGCCAGCAGCTTCAGAATTTATGGGCGCACTGAAGCTTTCTTT. The gene calls are TRBV3-1 (or the pseudogene TRBV3-2) and TRBJ1-1; no clear D. The V end was cut by 5 bases, the J end by 4 bases, with 17 bases between. Germline V gene data show CDR1 as LGHDT and CDR2 as YNNKEL (reference sequence). The CDR3 has 15 amino acids.

In nucleotides, the CDR3 is TGTGCCAGCAGCTTGGGGGGACAGGGCATAGATACGCAGTATTTT. It specifies CASSLGGQGIDTQYF. The chain is built from TRBV5-6 and TRBJ2-3, with 9 bases that match TRBD1. V was pared by 0 bases and J by 5 bases, with 4 bases of the junction left unmatched. CDR3 length: 15 residues. Germline CDR1 is SGHDT and CDR2 is YYEEEE.

The chain is built from TRBV19 and TRBJ1-5; TRBD1 is a possible D gene (5 bases). The V gene lost 5 bases and the J gene lost 0 bases, with 17 bases spanning the gap. CDR3 length equals 17 residues. Germline CDR1 and CDR2: LNHDA and SQIVND (reference sequence). The CDR3: CASSGTGRTFSNQPQHF. CDR3 nucleotides: TGTGCCAGTAGTGGTACCGGGAGGACATTTAGCAATCAGCCCCAGCATTTT.